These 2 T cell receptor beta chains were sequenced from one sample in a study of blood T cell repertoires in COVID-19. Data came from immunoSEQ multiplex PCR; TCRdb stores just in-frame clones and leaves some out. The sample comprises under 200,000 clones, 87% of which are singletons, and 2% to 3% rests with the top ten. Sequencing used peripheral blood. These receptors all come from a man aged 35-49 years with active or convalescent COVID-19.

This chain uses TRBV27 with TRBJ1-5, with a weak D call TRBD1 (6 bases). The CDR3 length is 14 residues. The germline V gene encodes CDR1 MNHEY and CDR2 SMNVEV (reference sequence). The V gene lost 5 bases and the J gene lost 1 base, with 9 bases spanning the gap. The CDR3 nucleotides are TGTGCCAGCAGTAACAGGGTGAGCAATCAGCCCCAGCATTTT. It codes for CASSNRVSNQPQHF.

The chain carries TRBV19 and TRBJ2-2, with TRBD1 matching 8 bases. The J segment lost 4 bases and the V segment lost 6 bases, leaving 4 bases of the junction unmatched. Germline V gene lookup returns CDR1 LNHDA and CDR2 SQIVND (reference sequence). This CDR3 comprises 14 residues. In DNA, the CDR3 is TGTGCCAGTAGCCAGGGGGCGCTCACCGGGGAGCTGTTTTTT. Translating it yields CASSQGALTGELFF.